The 9 T cell receptor beta chains below all came from one sample that was sequenced in a study of cytomegalovirus exposure and HLA in healthy donors. Profiling relied on immunoSEQ multiplex PCR, and the TCRdb table lists in-frame clones only, not all of them. Of about 180,000 clones listed, around 85% are singletons. Source material: PBMCs. These receptors were collected from a man aged 18 to 30 in good health and CMV-seropositive.

This chain uses TRBV7-3 with TRBJ2-1; 7 nucleotides agree with TRBD2. The CDR3 contains 17 residues. Looked up from germline, CDR1 is SGHTA and CDR2 is FQGTGA. The ends lost 0 bases at V and 5 bases at J; junction bases unmatched: 10. In DNA form, the CDR3 reads TGTGCCAGCAGCTTAACAGGGTCCGCTAGCGGCAACAATGAGCAGTTCTTC. Translating gives CASSLTGSASGNNEQFF.

The V gene is TRBV5-1, the J gene TRBJ1-1, with 8 bases identical to TRBD1. The length of the CDR3 is 14 residues. From germline, CDR1 is SGHRS and CDR2 YFSETQ. Germline trimming cut 4 bases from V and 4 bases from J; bases unmatched to any gene: 6. CDR3 residues: CASSPGQGGTEAFF. CDR3 coding DNA: TGCGCCAGCAGCCCCGGACAGGGCGGCACTGAAGCTTTCTTT.

This chain connects TRBV6-5 to TRBJ2-3, with 9 bases lining up with TRBD2. CDR1 and CDR2 from the germline V gene are MNHEY and SVGAGI. CDR3 length equals 14 residues. The V segment lost 7 bases and the J segment 2 bases; nucleotides outside the gene matches: 4. The CDR3 spells CASKLAGVTDTQYF. CDR3 bases: TGTGCCAGCAAACTAGCGGGTGTCACAGATACGCAGTATTTT.

This sequence joins TRBV27 and TRBJ2-2; 8 positions agree with TRBD2. Germline V gene sequence: CDR1 MNHEY, CDR2 SMNVEV (reference sequence). With V trimmed by 3 bases and J by 5 bases, 8 bases remained unmatched. This CDR3 has 16 amino acids. The chain's CDR3 is CASSFTSGSRTGELFF. The CDR3 nucleotides are TGTGCCAGCAGTTTTACCAGCGGGAGTAGGACCGGGGAGCTGTTTTTT.

This rearrangement joins TRBV9 to TRBJ2-5; maybe TRBD1 (5 bases). The CDR3 has 13 amino acids. Per the germline V gene, CDR1 is SGDLS and CDR2 is YYNGEE. The V gene lost 4 bases and the J gene lost 1 base, with 8 bases spanning the gap. CDR3 sequence reads: CASSTGIQETQYF. The CDR3 DNA reads TGTGCCAGCAGCACAGGCATCCAAGAGACCCAGTACTTC. Full variable domain (remainder filled in from reference TRBV9 and TRBJ2-5): DSGVTQTPKHLITATGQRVTLRCSPRSGDLSVYWYQQSLDQGLQFLIQYYNGEERAKGNILERFSAQQFPDLHSELNLSSLELGDSALYFCASSTGIQETQYFGPGTRLLVL.

The chain couples TRBV28 to TRBJ2-7, with 9 bases that match TRBD1. The V gene end was trimmed by 5 bases and the J gene end by 2 bases; junction bases not matched to a gene: 4. CDR3 length: 14 amino acids. Germline CDR1 and CDR2: MDHEN and SYDVKM. CDR3: CASSRQGVPYEQYF. For the CDR3, the DNA is TGTGCCAGCAGTCGACAGGGGGTTCCCTACGAGCAGTACTTC.

The chain recombines TRBV28 with TRBJ2-5; 11 bases line up with TRBD2. The CDR3 extends over 15 amino acids. Germline V CDR1 and CDR2: MDHEN, SYDVKM. The V and J ends lost 4 bases and 5 bases, in that order; junction bases with no gene match: 6. The CDR3 DNA reads TGTGCCAGCAGTTCAACTAGCGGGAGAGTGGAGACCCAGTACTTC. Amino acid sequence: CASSSTSGRVETQYF. The complete variable domain, with remaining parts taken from reference TRBV28 and TRBJ2-5, reads DVKVTQSSRYLVKRTGEKVFLECVQDMDHENMFWYRQDPGLGLRLIYFSYDVKMKEKGDIPEGYSVSREKKERFSLILESASTNQTSMYLCASSSTSGRVETQYFGPGTRLLVL.

The rearrangement uses TRBV28 and TRBJ1-5, with D possibly TRBD1 on 5 matching bases. The V and J ends lost 4 bases and 0 bases respectively, with 16 bases between them. This CDR3 has 17 residues. Germline loops: CDR1 MDHEN, CDR2 SYDVKM. Here the CDR3 DNA reads TGTGCCAGCAGTTCCCGACCGACAGCTAATAGCAATCAGCCCCAGCATTTT. Amino acids: CASSSRPTANSNQPQHF.

The gene calls are TRBV2 and TRBJ2-2; D is ambiguous. Trimming took off 3 bases at V and 1 base at J, with 6 bases between the two ends. This CDR3 spans 14 amino acids. Germline CDR1 SNHLY, CDR2 FYNNEI. As DNA, the CDR3 is TGTGCCAGCAGTGATTCGGGGAACACCGGGGAGCTGTTTTTT. It codes for CASSDSGNTGELFF.